This T cell receptor beta chain is drawn from a study of blood T cell repertoires in COVID-19. Original methodology: Reference gene primers were amplified, and this amplification served to estimate nucleated cell counts. Here immunoSEQ multiplex PCR was the method, and the copy in TCRdb shows in-frame clones only, minus some. The V and J calls and clone size are taken from that table; D and trimming were inferred from the DNA. The sample carries 200,000 or so clones, around 81% recorded once. The CDR3 is 15 residues long. The ends were cut back, 6 bases at V and 0 bases at J, with 9 bases in the middle. The germline V gene has CDR1 MNHEY and CDR2 SVGEGT. This clone was counted between two and nine times.

The clonotype was recovered from a man aged 35 to 55 who had recovered from COVID-19. What was sequenced was PBMCs or T cells enriched from blood (not recorded which). The V call is TRBV6-2 or TRBV6-3, the J call TRBJ2-6; no definite D call. Written as DNA, the CDR3 is TGTGCCAGCAGCCGAGAGTCCTCTGGGGCCAACGTCCTGACTTTC. This codes for CASSRESSGANVLTF.